A single sample gave rise to the 20 T cell receptor beta chains below, sequenced in a study of cytomegalovirus exposure and HLA in healthy donors. Sequencing was performed with immunoSEQ multiplex PCR; in TCRdb, only in-frame clones are kept and a portion is missing. The table has some 110,000 clones, about 85% seen once. Source material: PBMCs. These receptor sequences come from a man aged 18 to 30 in good health and CMV-seropositive.

The rearrangement joins TRBV19 to TRBJ1-5; possibly TRBD1 for D (6 bases). The CDR3 has 18 amino acids. The germline V gene encodes CDR1 LNHDA and CDR2 SQIVND (reference sequence). Trimming cost V 1 base and J 0 bases, with 16 bases left between them. The CDR3 coding sequence is TGTGCCAGTAGTATAGTCGGCGGACAGTTTAATAGCAATCAGCCCCAGCATTTT. Translating gives CASSIVGGQFNSNQPQHF. The complete variable domain, with remaining parts taken from reference TRBV19 and TRBJ1-5, reads DGGITQSPKYLFRKEGQNVTLSCEQNLNHDAMYWYRQDPGQGLRLIYYSQIVNDFQKGDIAEGYSVSREKKESFPLTVTSAQKNPTAFYLCASSIVGGQFNSNQPQHFGDGTRLSIL.

J is TRBJ1-2 and V is TRBV2, with 7 bases matching TRBD1. V lost 4 bases and J lost 6; bases outside the gene matches: 5. Germline CDR1 is SNHLY and CDR2 is FYNNEI. The CDR3 consists of 13 residues. CDR3 in DNA: TGTGCCAGCAGTGGACAGGGTATCGATGGCTACACCTTC. It specifies CASSGQGIDGYTF.

The chain is built from TRBV18 and TRBJ1-1; D may be TRBD1 (6 bases). This CDR3 is built from 15 residues. V dropped 2 bases and J dropped 0 bases, with 10 bases sitting between them. Germline V gives CDR1 KGHSH, CDR2 LQKENI. CDR3 coding DNA: TGTGCCAGCTCACCAATGGGGGCCATGAACACTGAAGCTTTCTTT. Protein sequence: CASSPMGAMNTEAFF.

The chain uses TRBV11-2 and TRBJ1-2; 7 nucleotides match TRBD1. The CDR3 sequence is 14 residues long. Trimming cost V 4 bases and J 4 bases; bases outside gene matches: 6. Germline values: CDR1 SGHAT, CDR2 FQNNGV. The CDR3 coding sequence is TGTGCCAGCAGCTCAACGACAGGGTTCTATGGCTACACCTTC. Translating it yields CASSSTTGFYGYTF.

The J gene is TRBJ1-5, the V gene TRBV28; 12 bases fit TRBD1. Germline V gives CDR1 MDHEN, CDR2 SYDVKM. J lost 5 bases, V lost 5 bases, and 13 bases had no gene match. The CDR3 totals 18 residues. The DNA for the CDR3 is TGTGCCAGCAGTCCTCCGGGGACAGGGGGCCTAAGGCATCAGCCCCAGCATTTT. Translation gives CASSPPGTGGLRHQPQHF.

The rearrangement joins TRBV2 to TRBJ2-5, with 7 bases that match TRBD2. The DNA matches TRBJ2-7 better at its end, which makes the J call doubtful. The CDR3 is made up of 15 amino acids. Per the germline V gene, CDR1 is SNHLY and CDR2 is FYNNEI. The CDR3 nucleotides are TGTGCCAGCATGGGGGGGAAAAACGGCTCCTACGAGCAGTACTTC. Its protein is CASMGGKNGSYEQYF.

This clone was seen only a few times. The chain combines TRBV4-1 with TRBJ1-2; 7 bases are a match to TRBD1. Germline V gene data show CDR1 as MGHRA and CDR2 as YSYEKL. The CDR3 has 13 residues. With 3 bases clipped from V and 7 bases from J, the junction kept 5 bases outside the gene matches. The CDR3 loop is CASSQEGASGYTF. The DNA for the CDR3 is TGCGCCAGCAGCCAGGAGGGGGCAAGTGGCTACACCTTC.

The chain employs TRBV7-2 and TRBJ2-5, with 9 bases fitting TRBD1. The V and J ends lost 5 bases and 4 bases, in that order; junction bases with no gene match: 5. The CDR3 extends over 14 amino acids. CDR1 is SGHTA and CDR2 is FQGNSA in the germline V gene. CDR3 region: CASSHGTGRETQYF. The CDR3 DNA reads TGTGCCAGCAGCCACGGGACAGGGAGAGAGACCCAGTACTTC.

The CDR3 reads CASSIDWGAGNTIYF. CDR3 DNA: TGTGCCAGTAGTATAGACTGGGGCGCTGGAAACACCATATATTTT. V and J are TRBV19 and TRBJ1-3; TRBD1 is a possible D gene (5 bases). Germline V gene sequence: CDR1 LNHDA, CDR2 SQIVND (reference sequence). This CDR3 is 15 amino acids long. The V gene lost 0 bases and the J gene lost 2 bases, with 8 bases spanning the gap.

The chain recombines TRBV2 with TRBJ1-6; 7 bases are a match to TRBD1. The CDR3 runs 15 residues. J lost 8 bases, V lost 6 bases, and 10 bases had no gene match. Germline CDR1 is SNHLY and CDR2 is FYNNEI. CDR3 DNA sequence: TGTGCCAGCAGGGAGGACAGGTGGGGGGATTCACCCCTCCACTTT. Protein product: CASREDRWGDSPLHF.

The genes are TRBV20-1 and TRBJ1-2, with D hard to call. The germline gives CDR1 DFQATT, CDR2 SNEGSKA (reference sequence). V was pared by 1 base and J by 7 bases, with 4 bases between. The CDR3 has 10 residues. Written as DNA, the CDR3 is TGCAGTGCTAGAGTCGGTGGCTACACCTTC. It is translated as CSARVGGYTF.

V usage is TRBV10-3 and J usage is TRBJ1-4; 7 bases match TRBD1. Trimming took 8 bases from V and 3 from J; bases not matched to a gene: 3. The CDR3 has 13 amino acids. Germline loops: CDR1 ENHRY, CDR2 SYGVKD. CDR3 nucleotide sequence: TGTGCCATCGGGGACAGTCCTAATGAAAAACTGTTTTTT. Residues: CAIGDSPNEKLFF.

The CDR3 spells CASSYPGKVGYTF. The CDR3 nucleotides read TGTGCCAGCAGCTACCCGGGTAAAGTTGGCTACACCTTC. The chain combines TRBV7-2 with TRBJ1-2; D is unresolved. Germline CDR1 reads SGHTA; CDR2 reads FQGNSA. This CDR3 contains 13 residues. V dropped 4 bases and J dropped 7 bases, with 13 bases sitting between them.

Regarding this clone: The sample has other DNA sequences that encode this CDR3 too. The CDR3 bases are TGTGCCAGTAGTATCACAGACACCGGGGAGCTGTTTTTT. Its protein product is CASSITDTGELFF. The rearrangement uses TRBV19 and TRBJ2-2; D call uncertain. Germline V CDR1 and CDR2: LNHDA, SQIVND (reference sequence). With 3 bases removed from V and 3 bases from J, the gap between germline ends came to 5 bases. This CDR3 contains 13 residues.

The sample holds one count of this clone. The chain is built from TRBV7-8 and TRBJ1-3; D is perhaps TRBD1 (5 bases). Germline assignment: CDR1 SGHVS and CDR2 FQNEAQ. This CDR3 has 15 residues. The germline V and J ends were trimmed by 5 bases and 0 bases, with 11 bases remaining between them. In DNA form, the CDR3 reads TGTGCCAGCAGCCCAACAGGCATCTCTGGAAACACCATATATTTT. Translating gives CASSPTGISGNTIYF. Drawing the rest from reference TRBV7-8 and TRBJ1-3, the complete variable domain is GAGVSQSPRYKVAKRGQDVALRCDPISGHVSLFWYQQALGQGPEFLTYFQNEAQLDKSGLPSDRFFAERPEGSVSTLKIQRTQQEDSAVYLCASSPTGISGNTIYFGEGSWLTVV.

V and J are TRBV15 and TRBJ2-7; 10 nucleotides match TRBD1. The CDR3 runs to 16 residues. V shed 0 bases, J shed 3 bases, and the junction held 5 bases outside the gene matches. Germline V CDR1 and CDR2: LNHNV, YYDKDF (reference sequence). The CDR3 region is CATSRDSGDRGYEQYF. Here the CDR3 DNA reads TGTGCCACCAGCAGAGATTCTGGGGACAGGGGCTACGAGCAGTACTTC.

The chain couples TRBV15 to TRBJ2-2; TRBD2 is a possible D gene (7 bases). The germline V gene encodes CDR1 LNHNV and CDR2 YYDKDF (reference sequence). This CDR3 contains 14 residues. V lost 5 bases and J lost 5, with 12 bases in between. The CDR3 sequence: CATSGGADTGELFF. The DNA of the CDR3 is TGTGCCACCAGCGGGGGGGCCGATACCGGGGAGCTGTTTTTT.

This clone was recorded once. The chain recombines TRBV19 with TRBJ1-5; weak D call: TRBD1 (5 bases). Deletions cut 6 bases from V and 7 bases from J, with 13 bases between. Germline V gene data show CDR1 as LNHDA and CDR2 as SQIVND (reference sequence). This CDR3 is built from 13 residues. The chain's CDR3 is CASSLQTGQPQHF. The CDR3 nucleotides are TGTGCCAGTAGCCTACAAACAGGACAGCCCCAGCATTTT.

This sequence joins TRBV7-2 and TRBJ2-2, with D unresolved. Germline CDR1 SGHTA, CDR2 FQGNSA. The CDR3 extends over 14 amino acids. Trimming shortened V by 1 base and J by 7 bases, and 10 bases separated the two germline ends. In DNA, the CDR3 is TGTGCCAGCAGCTTAGGTCCGGGTGGCGGGGAGCTGTTTTTT. As protein: CASSLGPGGGELFF.

The genes are TRBV27 and TRBJ1-1, with a weak D call TRBD1 (5 bases). The V gene lost 1 base and the J gene lost 5 bases, with 14 bases spanning the gap. The CDR3 spans 15 residues. In germline, CDR1 is MNHEY, CDR2 SMNVEV (reference sequence). The chain's CDR3 is CASSLFGRVGTEAFF. The CDR3 DNA sequence: TGTGCCAGCAGTTTATTCGGCAGGGTGGGGACTGAAGCTTTCTTT.